These T cell receptor beta chains were read from a single sample in a study of blood T cell repertoires in COVID-19. TCRdb's copy holds only in-frame clones and misses some; the assay was immunoSEQ multiplex PCR. The data hold around 200,000 clones, with approximately 88% observed a single time. The sequenced sample was peripheral blood. The source of these receptors is a man aged 35 to 55 with acute or convalescent COVID-19. The CDR3 runs from the conserved cysteine through the conserved F or W. D genes are given only for firm matches. Clone size is given for some rows only: seen once, a few or many times, or a class if the clone is expanded.

clone size,J gene,D gene,V gene,CDR3 DNA,CDR3 protein
NA,TRBJ1-4,NA,TRBV7-9,TGTGCCAGCAGCTTAGCGGCTCGGGGAGGATGGGAAAAACTGTTTTTT,CASSLAARGGWEKLFF
NA,TRBJ1-4,TRBD1,TRBV2,TGTGCCAGCAGCGTGTCCCGGGACAGGGGGAGAGGTGAAAAACTGTTTTTT,CASSVSRDRGRGEKLFF
NA,TRBJ2-7,NA,TRBV3-1/TRBV3-2,TGTGCCAGCAGTACGGGAACTTACGAGCAGTACTTC,CASSTGTYEQYF
NA,TRBJ2-5,NA,TRBV29-1,TGCAGCGCCCAGGACAGCCTACAAGAGACCCAGTACTTC,CSAQDSLQETQYF
NA,TRBJ1-1,NA,TRBV7-9,TGTGCCAGCAGACTATACCTGGGTCCTGAAGCTTTCTTT,CASRLYLGPEAFF
NA,TRBJ2-3,TRBD2,TRBV7-7,TGTGCTAGCAGCCCCCTAGCGCGGGGGGGTGACGGTACGCAGTATTTT,CASSPLARGGDGTQYF
NA,TRBJ1-2,TRBD1,TRBV7-9,TGTGCCAGCAGCCACACCTCCGGGACAGGGGCTGGCTACACCTTC,CASSHTSGTGAGYTF
NA,TRBJ2-5,TRBD2,TRBV27,TGTGCCAGCAGTCAGACTAGCGGGGGGGAGGGGACCCAGTACTTC,CASSQTSGGEGTQYF
NA,TRBJ2-5,NA,TRBV29-1,TGCAGCGTCGCGGGAACAGACCAAGAGACCCAGTACTTC,CSVAGTDQETQYF
NA,TRBJ2-3,NA,TRBV5-1,TGCGCCAGCAGCTCGACAGGCAGGGGCCCTATGGATACGCAGTATTTT,CASSSTGRGPMDTQYF
once,TRBJ2-3,TRBD2,TRBV4-2,TGTGCCAGCAGCCAAGATCTTTCTCGCGGGGGGGCAACAGATACGCAGTATTTT,CASSQDLSRGGATDTQYF